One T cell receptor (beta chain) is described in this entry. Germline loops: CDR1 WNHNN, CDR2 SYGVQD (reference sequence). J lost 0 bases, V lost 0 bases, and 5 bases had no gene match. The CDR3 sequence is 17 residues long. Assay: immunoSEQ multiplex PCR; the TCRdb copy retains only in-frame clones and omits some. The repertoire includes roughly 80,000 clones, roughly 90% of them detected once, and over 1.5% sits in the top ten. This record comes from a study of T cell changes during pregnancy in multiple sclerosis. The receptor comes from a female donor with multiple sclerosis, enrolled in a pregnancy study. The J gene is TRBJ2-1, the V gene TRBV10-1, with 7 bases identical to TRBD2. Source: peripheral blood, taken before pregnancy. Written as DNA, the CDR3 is TGCGCCAGCAGTGAGTCGATCGCGGGAGACTCCTACAATGAGCAGTTCTTC. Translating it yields CASSESIAGDSYNEQFF.